The 18 T cell receptor beta chains below all came from one sample that was sequenced in a study of blood T cell repertoires in COVID-19. Repertoires were generated with immunoSEQ multiplex PCR, while TCRdb's copy carries only in-frame clones and drops some. The sample contains tens of thousands of clones, roughly 87% of which appear only once. Material: peripheral blood. These receptor sequences come from a human donor in a cohort sampled during active COVID-19.

The gene calls are TRBV11-2 and TRBJ2-1; D is possibly TRBD1 (5 bases). Germline V gene lookup returns CDR1 SGHAT and CDR2 FQNNGV. Trimming shortened V by 4 bases and J by 9 bases, and 16 bases separated the two germline ends. CDR3 length: 14 amino acids. As DNA, the CDR3 is TGTGCCAGCAGCTCAGGACAAGCACTGGTTGAGCAGTTCTTC. This sequence encodes CASSSGQALVEQFF.

The V gene is TRBV3-1 (or the pseudogene TRBV3-2), the J gene TRBJ2-1, with 8 bases that match TRBD2. The ends lost 4 bases at V and 10 bases at J; junction bases unmatched: 9. This CDR3 has 14 amino acids. CDR1 LGHDT and CDR2 YNNKEL come from the germline V gene (reference sequence). CDR3 DNA sequence: TGTGCCAGCAGCCGAGAGAAGCGGGAGTACGAGCAGTTCTTC. Amino acids: CASSREKREYEQFF.

The sample holds a few counts of this clone. The chain's CDR3 is CAWKLAGGFTDTQYF. The CDR3 region has the DNA TGTGCCTGGAAGTTGGCGGGAGGGTTTACAGATACGCAGTATTTT. The rearrangement uses TRBV30 and TRBJ2-3; 9 nucleotides align to TRBD2. This CDR3 has 15 residues. Unmatched junction bases numbered 8, after V lost 4 bases and J lost 3 bases. Germline CDR1 reads GTSNPN; CDR2 reads SVGIG (reference sequence).

The genes are TRBV13 and TRBJ1-3; maybe TRBD1 (5 bases). The germline gives CDR1 PRHDT, CDR2 FYEKMQ (reference sequence). This CDR3 spans 18 amino acids. Trimming stripped 1 base from V and 0 bases from J, with 16 bases between. In nucleotides, the CDR3 is TGTGCCAGCAGCTTAGTTTCAGGGTCAATCTTCTCTGGAAACACCATATATTTT. Translating it yields CASSLVSGSIFSGNTIYF.

The V call is TRBV6-5, the J call TRBJ1-5; D gene uncertain. Trimming pared 10 bases from V and 6 bases from J, leaving 19 bases between. This CDR3 region has 14 residues. Germline assignment: CDR1 MNHEY and CDR2 SVGAGI. In DNA form, the CDR3 reads TGTGCCACCGACGCGACATTTAGTGGTCAGCCCCAGCATTTT. This encodes CATDATFSGQPQHF.

This clone appeared a single time. The chain uses TRBV27 and TRBJ2-1; the match to TRBD2 covers 11 bases. Trimming cost V 7 bases and J 3 bases; bases outside gene matches: 8. CDR3 length: 16 residues. CDR1 is MNHEY, CDR2 SMNVEV, per germline (reference sequence). For the CDR3, the DNA is TGTGCCAGCAACCCACTAGCGGGGGCCCTCTACAATGAGCAGTTCTTC. It specifies CASNPLAGALYNEQFF.

The CDR3 DNA is TGTGCCAGCAGCTTGGATCAGGCGGGTCACAACGAGCAGTACTTC. Protein: CASSLDQAGHNEQYF. The chain is built from TRBV7-9 and TRBJ2-7; a possible D gene is TRBD2 (5 bases). The ends were cut back, 3 bases at V and 5 bases at J, with 17 bases in the middle. CDR3 length equals 15 residues. Germline values: CDR1 SEHNR, CDR2 FQNEAQ (reference sequence).

The chain links TRBV19 to TRBJ1-1; TRBD1 matches at 8 bases. Germline CDR1 is LNHDA and CDR2 is SQIVND (reference sequence). After removal of 7 bases from V and 2 bases from J, the junction contained 9 bases not matched to a gene. The CDR3 totals 15 residues. In nucleotides, the CDR3 is TGTGCCAGTAAGGGGCAGGGGGCGACCAACACTGAAGCTTTCTTT. Its translation: CASKGQGATNTEAFF.

This clone was seen just once. This chain connects TRBV5-1 to TRBJ2-7, with 8 bases matching TRBD1. V shed 0 bases, J shed 7 bases, and the junction held 6 bases outside the gene matches. Germline V lookup: CDR1 SGHRS, CDR2 YFSETQ. CDR3 size: 14 residues. DNA of the CDR3: TGCGCCAGCAGCTTGGGCCAGGGGGCGTGGGAGCAGTACTTC. This codes for CASSLGQGAWEQYF.

This sequence joins TRBV18 and TRBJ1-2, with 7 bases that match TRBD1. Per the germline V gene, CDR1 is KGHSH and CDR2 is LQKENI. V dropped 3 bases and J dropped 4; count of bases not matched to a gene: 2. The CDR3 runs to 13 residues. This CDR3 reads CASSPTGSYGYTF. The CDR3 nucleotides are TGTGCCAGCTCACCGACAGGGTCCTATGGCTACACCTTC.

This CDR3 is CASRGASSTEAFF. For the CDR3, the DNA is TGTGCCAGCAGGGGGGCGTCAAGCACTGAAGCTTTCTTT. This chain joins TRBV6-5 and TRBJ1-1, with a possible D match to TRBD1 (6 bases). In germline, CDR1 is MNHEY, CDR2 SVGAGI. The CDR3 is 13 amino acids. V was pared by 6 bases and J by 4 bases, with 12 bases between.

This clone has just one count. The rearrangement links TRBV5-1 to TRBJ2-3; the match to TRBD2 covers 9 bases. Germline CDR1 is SGHRS and CDR2 is YFSETQ. There are 15 residues in the CDR3. With 4 bases clipped from V and 5 bases from J, the junction kept 8 bases outside the gene matches. The chain's CDR3 is CASSPGTSNLDTQYF. In nucleotides, the CDR3 is TGCGCCAGCAGCCCCGGGACTAGCAATTTAGATACGCAGTATTTT.

The rearrangement joins TRBV7-8 to TRBJ1-4; 7 bases line up with TRBD1. Germline loops: CDR1 SGHVS, CDR2 FQNEAQ. This CDR3 comprises 17 residues. Trimming at V came to 0 bases and at J to 0 bases, leaving 4 bases not matched to a gene. The CDR3 DNA reads TGTGCCAGCAGCTTAGCCCTCGGGACAGCAACTAATGAAAAACTGTTTTTT. Protein sequence: CASSLALGTATNEKLFF.

The CDR3 sequence is CASSLEADTEAFF. The DNA of the CDR3 is TGCGCCAGCAGCTTGGAGGCGGACACTGAAGCTTTCTTT. The V and J genes are TRBV5-1 and TRBJ1-1, with D uncertain. With 0 bases removed from V and 3 bases from J, the gap between germline ends came to 6 bases. In germline, CDR1 is SGHRS, CDR2 YFSETQ. The CDR3 is made up of 13 amino acids.

The chain combines TRBV30 with TRBJ1-6; 7 nucleotides agree with TRBD1. The germline V gene has CDR1 GTSNPN and CDR2 SVGIG (reference sequence). The V and J ends lost 5 bases and 10 bases, in that order; junction bases with no gene match: 17. The CDR3 length is 16 residues. The CDR3 DNA reads TGTGCCTGGGGACAACGAGACAGGGCCGGGGGATCACCCCTCCACTTT. Translated, it gives CAWGQRDRAGGSPLHF.

The CDR3 here is CAISENQGQGATEAFF. The CDR3 DNA sequence: TGTGCCATCAGTGAGAATCAGGGACAGGGGGCCACTGAAGCTTTCTTT. V usage is TRBV10-3 and J usage is TRBJ1-1, with 12 bases lining up with TRBD1. Unmatched junction bases numbered 5, after V lost 2 bases and J lost 4 bases. Germline-derived CDR1 and CDR2 are ENHRY and SYGVKD. This CDR3 has 16 residues.

The rearrangement uses TRBV5-4 and TRBJ1-1; D remains unclear. The CDR3 loop spans 15 amino acids. Germline V gene data show CDR1 as SGHNT and CDR2 as YYREEE (reference sequence). Trimming took 3 bases from V and 3 from J, leaving 15 bases between them. The CDR3 sequence is CASSSPGTMDTEAFF. CDR3 nucleotides: TGTGCCAGCAGCTCCCCGGGTACGATGGACACTGAAGCTTTCTTT.

This clone has a single count. The chain has TRBV6-5 and TRBJ2-7; D ambiguous. Germline loops: CDR1 MNHEY, CDR2 SVGAGI. CDR3 length equals 15 residues. The germline V and J ends were trimmed by 0 bases and 2 bases, with 11 bases remaining between them. In DNA form, the CDR3 reads TGTGCCAGCAGTTACTCCATTGGGCCCCCCTACGAGCAGTACTTC. Translating gives CASSYSIGPPYEQYF.